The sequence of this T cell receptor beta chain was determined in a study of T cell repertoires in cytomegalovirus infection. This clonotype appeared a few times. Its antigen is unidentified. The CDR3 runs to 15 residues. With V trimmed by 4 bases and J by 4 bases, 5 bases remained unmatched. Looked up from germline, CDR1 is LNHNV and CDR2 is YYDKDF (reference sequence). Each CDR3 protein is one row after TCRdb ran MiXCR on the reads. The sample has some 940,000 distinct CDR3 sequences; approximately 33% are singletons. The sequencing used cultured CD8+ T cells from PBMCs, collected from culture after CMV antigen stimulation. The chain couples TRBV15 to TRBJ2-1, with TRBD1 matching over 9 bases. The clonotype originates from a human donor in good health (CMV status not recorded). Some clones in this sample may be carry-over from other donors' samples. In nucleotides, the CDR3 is TGTGCCACCAGCATCGGACAGGGGAAGTACAATGAGCAGTTCTTC. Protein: CATSIGQGKYNEQFF.